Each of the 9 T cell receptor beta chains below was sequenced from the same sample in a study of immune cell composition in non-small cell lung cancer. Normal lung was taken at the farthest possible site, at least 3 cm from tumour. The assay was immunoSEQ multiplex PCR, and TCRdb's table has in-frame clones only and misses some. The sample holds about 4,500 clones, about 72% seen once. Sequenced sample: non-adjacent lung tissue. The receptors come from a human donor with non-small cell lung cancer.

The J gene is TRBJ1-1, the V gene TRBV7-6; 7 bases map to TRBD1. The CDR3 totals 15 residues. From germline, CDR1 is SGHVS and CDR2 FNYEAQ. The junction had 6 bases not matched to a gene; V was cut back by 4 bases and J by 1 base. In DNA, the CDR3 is TGTGCCAGCAGCTCTAGGACAGGACCGAACACTGAAGCTTTCTTT. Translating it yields CASSSRTGPNTEAFF.

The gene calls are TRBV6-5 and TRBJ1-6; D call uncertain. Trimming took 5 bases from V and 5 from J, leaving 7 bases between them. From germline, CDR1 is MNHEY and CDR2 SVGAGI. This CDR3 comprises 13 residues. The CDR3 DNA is TGTGCCAGCAGTACGACCCATAATTCACCCCTCCACTTT. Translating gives CASSTTHNSPLHF.

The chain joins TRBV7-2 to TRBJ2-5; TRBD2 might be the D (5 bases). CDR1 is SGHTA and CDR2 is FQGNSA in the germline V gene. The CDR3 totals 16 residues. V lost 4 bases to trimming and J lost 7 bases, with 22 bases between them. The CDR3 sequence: CASSSQRALPGWTQYF. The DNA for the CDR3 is TGTGCCAGCAGCTCCCAAAGGGCCCTACCGGGATGGACCCAGTACTTC.

In nucleotides, the CDR3 is TGCGCCAGCAGCTGGGGGCCTGCTAATGAAAAACTGTTTTTT. It translates to CASSWGPANEKLFF. The V and J genes are TRBV4-3 and TRBJ1-4, with D possibly TRBD1 on 6 matching bases. This CDR3 is built from 14 residues. CDR1 LGHNA and CDR2 YSLEER come from the germline V gene. Deletions cut 5 bases from V and 3 bases from J, with 10 bases between.

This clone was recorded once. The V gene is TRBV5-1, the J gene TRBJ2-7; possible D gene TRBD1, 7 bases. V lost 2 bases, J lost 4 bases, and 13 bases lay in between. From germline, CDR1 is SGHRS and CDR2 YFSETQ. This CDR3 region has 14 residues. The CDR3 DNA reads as TGCGCCAGCAGCTTCGACAGGGACTTGTACGAGCAGTACTTC. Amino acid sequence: CASSFDRDLYEQYF. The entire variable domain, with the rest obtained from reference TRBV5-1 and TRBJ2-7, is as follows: KAGVTQTPRYLIKTRGQQVTLSCSPISGHRSVSWYQQTPGQGLQFLFEYFSETQRNKGNFPGRFSGRQFSNSRSEMNVSTLELGDSALYLCASSFDRDLYEQYFGPGTRLTVT.

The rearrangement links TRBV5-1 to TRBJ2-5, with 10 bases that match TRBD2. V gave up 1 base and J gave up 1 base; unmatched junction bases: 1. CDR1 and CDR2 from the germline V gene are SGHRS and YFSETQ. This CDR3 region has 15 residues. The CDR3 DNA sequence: TGCGCCAGCAGCTTGATAGCGGGGGGCCAAGAGACCCAGTACTTC. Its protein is CASSLIAGGQETQYF.

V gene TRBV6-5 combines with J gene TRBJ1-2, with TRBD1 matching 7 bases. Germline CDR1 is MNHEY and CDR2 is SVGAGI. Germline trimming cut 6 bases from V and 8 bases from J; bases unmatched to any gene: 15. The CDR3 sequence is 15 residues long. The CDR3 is CASRLSTGEFRGYTF. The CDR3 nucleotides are TGTGCCAGCAGGCTGAGTACAGGGGAGTTTCGGGGCTACACCTTC.

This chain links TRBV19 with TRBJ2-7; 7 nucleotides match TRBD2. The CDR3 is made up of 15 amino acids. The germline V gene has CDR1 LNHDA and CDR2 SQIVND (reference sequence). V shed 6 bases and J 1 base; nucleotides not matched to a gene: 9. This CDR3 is CASSEVAGASYEQYF. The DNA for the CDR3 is TGTGCCAGTAGCGAAGTAGCGGGTGCGTCCTACGAGCAGTACTTC.

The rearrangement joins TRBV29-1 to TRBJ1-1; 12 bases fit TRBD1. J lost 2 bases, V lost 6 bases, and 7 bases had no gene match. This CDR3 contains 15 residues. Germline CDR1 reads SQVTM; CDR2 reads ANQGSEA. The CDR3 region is CSVLGQGAGNTEAFF. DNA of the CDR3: TGCAGCGTGCTGGGACAGGGGGCGGGTAACACTGAAGCTTTCTTT.